Following are 4 T cell receptor beta chains from one sample sequenced in a study of technical replicates of blood from several donors. Profiled with immunoSEQ multiplex PCR; TCRdb holds only in-frame clones, not every one. The sample has over 75,000 clones, approximately 97% seen once; the top ten hold approximately 0.18%. Sample: T cells isolated from PBMCs. The receptor source for this set is a human donor in good health.

CDR3 residues: CASSLLAGHNEQFF. The CDR3 nucleotides read TGTGCCAGCAGCCTTCTGGCGGGCCACAATGAGCAGTTCTTC. The rearrangement joins TRBV7-9 to TRBJ2-1, with a possible D match to TRBD2 (5 bases). This CDR3 region has 14 residues. V lost 5 bases to trimming and J lost 5 bases, with 13 bases between them. CDR1 is SEHNR and CDR2 is FQNEAQ in the germline V gene (reference sequence).

This rearrangement joins TRBV21-1 to TRBJ2-3; TRBD2, the D gene given by the table, was not confirmed from the DNA. TRBV21-1 is a pseudogene segment. CDR3 size: 13 residues. This CDR3 reads CASSKEPTDTQYF. The CDR3 nucleotides read TGTGCCAGCAGCAAAGAGCCTACAGATACGCAGTATTTT.

The chain uses TRBV28 and TRBJ1-2; TRBD1 matches 8 bases. The CDR3 extends over 16 amino acids. Looked up from germline, CDR1 is MDHEN and CDR2 is SYDVKM. Germline trimming cut 5 bases from V and 2 bases from J; bases unmatched to any gene: 10. CDR3 loop: CASSPGGQGPNYGYTF. The CDR3 nucleotides read TGTGCCAGCAGTCCGGGAGGACAGGGCCCCAACTATGGCTACACCTTC.

V and J are TRBV11-3 and TRBJ2-3, with 8 nucleotides matching TRBD1. V dropped 5 bases and J dropped 3; count of bases not matched to a gene: 10. This CDR3 is 16 amino acids long. The V gene's germline CDR1 is SGHNT and CDR2 YENEEA. CDR3 residues: CASSPEGTGLTDTQYF. DNA for the CDR3: TGTGCCAGCAGCCCAGAGGGGACAGGCCTTACAGATACGCAGTATTTT.